This TCR beta chain was observed in a study of T cells in Graves' hyperthyroidism and ophthalmopathy. RNA transcripts served as the template for amplifying TCR beta CDR3 regions. Carried out on the TCR CDR3, a first-round RT-PCR used the HTBI primer set. TCRdb used MiXCR to reprocess the multiplex PCR reads, holding one entry per CDR3 protein. The table lists about 250,000 distinct CDR3 sequences, roughly 22% of them singletons. CDR3 length: 14 amino acids. V was clipped by 4 bases and J by 0 bases, with 10 bases between them. Germline CDR1 SQVTM, CDR2 ANQGSEA. Lactation, pregnancy, other autoimmune disease or uncontrolled infection led to exclusion of patients.

The clonotype originates from a man aged 25 to 45 with Graves' ophthalmopathy. The chain joins TRBV29-1 to TRBJ2-1; the D gene is possibly TRBD2 (5 bases). Material for sequencing was blood. CDR3 protein: CSVGGANSYNEQFF. The CDR3, as DNA: TGCAGCGTTGGGGGAGCCAACTCCTACAATGAGCAGTTCTTC.